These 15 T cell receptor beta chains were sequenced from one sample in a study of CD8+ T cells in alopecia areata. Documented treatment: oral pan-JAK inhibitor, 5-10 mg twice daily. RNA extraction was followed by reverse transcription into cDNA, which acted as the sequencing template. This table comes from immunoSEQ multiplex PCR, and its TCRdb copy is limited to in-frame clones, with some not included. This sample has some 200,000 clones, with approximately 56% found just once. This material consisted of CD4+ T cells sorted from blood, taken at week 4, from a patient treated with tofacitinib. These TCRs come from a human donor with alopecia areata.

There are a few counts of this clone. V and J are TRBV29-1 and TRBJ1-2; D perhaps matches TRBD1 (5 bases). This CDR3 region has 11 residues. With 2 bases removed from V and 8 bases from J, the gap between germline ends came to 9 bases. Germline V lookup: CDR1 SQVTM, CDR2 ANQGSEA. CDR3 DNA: TGCAGCGTTGAAATGGGGGTCGGCTACACCTTC. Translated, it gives CSVEMGVGYTF.

As DNA, the CDR3 is TGTGCCAGCAGTTACTCCCGGGGCGTCGGGGAAGCTTTCTTT. Protein product: CASSYSRGVGEAFF. This chain links TRBV6-5 with TRBJ1-1, with D perhaps TRBD1 (5 bases). Germline-derived CDR1 and CDR2 are MNHEY and SVGAGI. Trimming stripped 0 bases from V and 8 bases from J, with 13 bases between. This CDR3 contains 14 residues.

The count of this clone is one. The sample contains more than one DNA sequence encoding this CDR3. In nucleotides, the CDR3 is TGCAGCGTTGAGACTAGCCAAGAGACCCAGTACTTC. Residues: CSVETSQETQYF. V gene TRBV29-1 combines with J gene TRBJ2-5; D is perhaps TRBD2 (6 bases). CDR1 and CDR2 (germline): SQVTM, ANQGSEA. This CDR3 has 12 residues. Trimming cost V 3 bases and J 1 base, with 6 bases left between them.

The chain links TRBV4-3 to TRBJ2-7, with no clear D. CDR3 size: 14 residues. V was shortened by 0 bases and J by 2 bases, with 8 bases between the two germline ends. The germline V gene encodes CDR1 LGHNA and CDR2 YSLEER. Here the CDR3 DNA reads TGCGCCAGCAGCCAAGACTCAGGAACCTACGAGCAGTACTTC. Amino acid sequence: CASSQDSGTYEQYF.

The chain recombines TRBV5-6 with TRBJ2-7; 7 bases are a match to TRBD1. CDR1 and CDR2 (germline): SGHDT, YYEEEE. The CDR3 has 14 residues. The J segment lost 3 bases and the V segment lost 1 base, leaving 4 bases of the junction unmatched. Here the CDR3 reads CASSLRRQGYEQYF. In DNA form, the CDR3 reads TGTGCCAGCAGCTTGAGGCGACAGGGCTACGAGCAGTACTTC.

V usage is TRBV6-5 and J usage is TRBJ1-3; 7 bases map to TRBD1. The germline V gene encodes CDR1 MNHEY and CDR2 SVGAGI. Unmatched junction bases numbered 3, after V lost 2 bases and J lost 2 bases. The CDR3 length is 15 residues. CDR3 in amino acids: CASSYGTEPGNTIYF. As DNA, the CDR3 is TGTGCCAGCAGTTACGGGACAGAACCTGGAAACACCATATATTTT.

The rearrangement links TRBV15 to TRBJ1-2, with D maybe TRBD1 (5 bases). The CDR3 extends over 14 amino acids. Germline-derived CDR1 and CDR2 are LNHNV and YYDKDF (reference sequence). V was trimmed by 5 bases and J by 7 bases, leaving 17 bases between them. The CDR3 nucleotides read TGTGCCACCAGCCCGGTGGGGCCCCGAAGTGGCTACACCTTC. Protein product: CATSPVGPRSGYTF.

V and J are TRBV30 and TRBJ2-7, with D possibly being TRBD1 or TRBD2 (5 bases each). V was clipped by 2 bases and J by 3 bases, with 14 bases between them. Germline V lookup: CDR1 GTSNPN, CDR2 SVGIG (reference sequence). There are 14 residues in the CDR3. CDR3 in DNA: TGTGCCTGGAGTCTCCTCTCGGGGCTCTACGAGCAGTACTTC. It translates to CAWSLLSGLYEQYF.

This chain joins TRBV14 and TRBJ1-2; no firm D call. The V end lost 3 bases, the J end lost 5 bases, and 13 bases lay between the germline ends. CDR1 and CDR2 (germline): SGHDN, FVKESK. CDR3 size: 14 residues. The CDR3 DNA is TGTGCCAGCAGCCAGGGTCGAGGAGGGTATGGCTACACCTTC. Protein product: CASSQGRGGYGYTF.

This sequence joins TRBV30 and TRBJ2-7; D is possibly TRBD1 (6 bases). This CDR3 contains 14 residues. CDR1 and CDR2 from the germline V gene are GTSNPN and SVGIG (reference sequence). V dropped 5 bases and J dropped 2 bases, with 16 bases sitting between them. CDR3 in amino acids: CAWLPFGGPYEQYF. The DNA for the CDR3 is TGTGCCTGGCTCCCCTTTGGGGGCCCCTACGAGCAGTACTTC.

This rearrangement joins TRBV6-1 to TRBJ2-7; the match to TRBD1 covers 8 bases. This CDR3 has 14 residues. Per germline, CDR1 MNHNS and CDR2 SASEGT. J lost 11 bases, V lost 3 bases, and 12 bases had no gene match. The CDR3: CASSESRTGSPEYF. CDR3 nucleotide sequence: TGTGCCAGCAGTGAGTCCCGGACAGGGTCGCCGGAGTACTTC.

CDR3 protein: CAWRPLDTEAFF. CDR3 bases: TGTGCCTGGAGACCGTTGGACACTGAAGCTTTCTTT. The chain has TRBV30 and TRBJ1-1; D is ambiguous. Germline-derived CDR1 and CDR2 are GTSNPN and SVGIG (reference sequence). This CDR3 has 12 residues. V dropped 3 bases and J dropped 3 bases, with 8 bases sitting between them.

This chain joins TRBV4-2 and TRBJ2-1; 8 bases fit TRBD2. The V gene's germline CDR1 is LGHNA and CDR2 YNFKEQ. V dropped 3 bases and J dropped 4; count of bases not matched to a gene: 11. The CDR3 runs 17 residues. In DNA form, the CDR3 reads TGTGCCAGCAGCCAGGTTTCGGGCGGGGGGTTTTACAATGAGCAGTTCTTC. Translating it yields CASSQVSGGGFYNEQFF.

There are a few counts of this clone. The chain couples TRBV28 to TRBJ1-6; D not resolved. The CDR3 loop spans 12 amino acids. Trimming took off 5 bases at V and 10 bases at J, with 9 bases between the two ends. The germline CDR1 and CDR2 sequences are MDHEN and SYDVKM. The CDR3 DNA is TGTGCCAGCAGTCCCCCGGGATCACCCCTCCACTTT. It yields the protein CASSPPGSPLHF.

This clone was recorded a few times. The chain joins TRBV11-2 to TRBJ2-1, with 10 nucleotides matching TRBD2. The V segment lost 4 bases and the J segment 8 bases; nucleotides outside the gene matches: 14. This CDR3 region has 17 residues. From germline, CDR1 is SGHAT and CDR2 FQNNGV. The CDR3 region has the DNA TGTGCCAGCAGCTCAAAACAGTTAGCGGGGGGTGGCGATGAGCAGTTCTTC. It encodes CASSSKQLAGGGDEQFF.